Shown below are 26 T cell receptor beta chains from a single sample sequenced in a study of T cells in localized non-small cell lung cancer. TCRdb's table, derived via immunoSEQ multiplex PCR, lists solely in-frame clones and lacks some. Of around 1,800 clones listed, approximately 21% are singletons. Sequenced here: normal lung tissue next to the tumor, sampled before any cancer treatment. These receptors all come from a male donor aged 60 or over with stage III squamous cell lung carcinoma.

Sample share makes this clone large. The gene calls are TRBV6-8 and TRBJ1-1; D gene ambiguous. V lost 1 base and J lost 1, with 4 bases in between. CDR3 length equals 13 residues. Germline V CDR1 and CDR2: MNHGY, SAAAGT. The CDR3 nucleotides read TGTGCCAGCAGTTACTATCAGAACACTGAAGCTTTCTTT. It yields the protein CASSYYQNTEAFF.

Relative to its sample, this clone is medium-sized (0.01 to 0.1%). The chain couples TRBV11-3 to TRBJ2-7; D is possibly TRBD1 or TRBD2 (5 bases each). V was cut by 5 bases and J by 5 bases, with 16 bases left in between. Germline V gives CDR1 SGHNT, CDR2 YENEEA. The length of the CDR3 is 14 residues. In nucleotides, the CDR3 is TGTGCCAGCAGCCTTCTGGGGGAGAACCACGAGCAGTACTTC. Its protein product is CASSLLGENHEQYF.

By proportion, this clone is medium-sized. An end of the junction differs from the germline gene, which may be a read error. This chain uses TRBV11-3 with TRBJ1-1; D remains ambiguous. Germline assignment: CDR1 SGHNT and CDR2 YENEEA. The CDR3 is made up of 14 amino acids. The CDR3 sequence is CASTLRLLNTEAFF. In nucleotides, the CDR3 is TGTGCCAGCACCTTACGATTGCTGAACACTGAAGCTTTCTTT.

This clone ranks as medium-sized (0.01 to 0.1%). The CDR3 DNA reads as TGTGCCAGCAGCCTACAGGGGCATGAGCAGTTCTTC. This encodes CASSLQGHEQFF. The chain couples TRBV9 to TRBJ2-1; 7 bases agree with TRBD1. Germline CDR1 SGDLS, CDR2 YYNGEE. There are 12 residues in the CDR3. V gave up 4 bases and J gave up 8 bases; unmatched junction bases: 3.

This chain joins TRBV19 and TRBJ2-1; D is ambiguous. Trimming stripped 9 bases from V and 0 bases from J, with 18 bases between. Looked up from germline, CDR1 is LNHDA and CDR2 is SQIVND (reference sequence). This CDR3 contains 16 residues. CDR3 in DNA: TGTGCCAGGACTCGACGTAGGCTGGGCTCCTACAATGAGCAGTTCTTC. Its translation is CARTRRRLGSYNEQFF.

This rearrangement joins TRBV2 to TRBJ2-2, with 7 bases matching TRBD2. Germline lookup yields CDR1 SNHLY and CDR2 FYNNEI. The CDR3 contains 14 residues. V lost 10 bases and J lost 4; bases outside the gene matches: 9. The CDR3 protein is CAIGLGGGTGELFF. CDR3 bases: TGTGCCATTGGACTAGGCGGTGGCACCGGGGAGCTGTTTTTT.

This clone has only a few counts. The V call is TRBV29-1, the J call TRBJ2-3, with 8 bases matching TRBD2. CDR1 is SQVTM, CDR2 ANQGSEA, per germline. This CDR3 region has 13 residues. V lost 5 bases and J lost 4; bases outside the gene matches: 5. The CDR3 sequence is CSVLQTSADTQYF. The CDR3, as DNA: TGCAGCGTTCTTCAGACTAGCGCAGATACGCAGTATTTT.

The chain's CDR3 is CASRAGDTQYF. The CDR3 coding sequence is TGTGCCAGCAGGGCAGGGGACACGCAGTATTTT. This rearrangement joins TRBV6-7 to TRBJ2-3, with a possible D match to TRBD1 (6 bases). TRBV6-7 is noted as an ORF with a role that remains uncertain. This CDR3 spans 11 amino acids. V gave up 6 bases and J gave up 9 bases, with 10 bases separating them.

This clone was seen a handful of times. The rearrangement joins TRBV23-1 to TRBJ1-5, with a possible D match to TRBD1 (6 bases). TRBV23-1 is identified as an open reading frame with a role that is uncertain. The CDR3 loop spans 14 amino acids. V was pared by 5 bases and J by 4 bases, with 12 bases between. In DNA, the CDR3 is TGCGCCAGCAGTAAGGACAGAAATAATCAGCCCCAGCATTTT. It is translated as CASSKDRNNQPQHF.

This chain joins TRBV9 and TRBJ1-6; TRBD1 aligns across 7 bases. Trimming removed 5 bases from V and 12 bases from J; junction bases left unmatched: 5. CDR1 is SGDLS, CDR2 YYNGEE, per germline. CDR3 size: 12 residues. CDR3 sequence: CASSSAGGPLHF. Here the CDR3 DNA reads TGTGCCAGCAGTTCCGCAGGGGGACCCCTCCACTTT. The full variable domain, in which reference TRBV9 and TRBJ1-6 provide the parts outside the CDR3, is DSGVTQTPKHLITATGQRVTLRCSPRSGDLSVYWYQQSLDQGLQFLIQYYNGEERAKGNILERFSAQQFPDLHSELNLSSLELGDSALYFCASSSAGGPLHFGNGTRLTVT.

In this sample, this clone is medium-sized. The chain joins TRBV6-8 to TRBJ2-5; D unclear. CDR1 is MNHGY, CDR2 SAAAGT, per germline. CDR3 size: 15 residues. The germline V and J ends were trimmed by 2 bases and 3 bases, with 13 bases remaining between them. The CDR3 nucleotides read TGTGCCAGCAGTTACAGCGCGGAGACCGAAGAGACCCAGTACTTC. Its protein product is CASSYSAETEETQYF.

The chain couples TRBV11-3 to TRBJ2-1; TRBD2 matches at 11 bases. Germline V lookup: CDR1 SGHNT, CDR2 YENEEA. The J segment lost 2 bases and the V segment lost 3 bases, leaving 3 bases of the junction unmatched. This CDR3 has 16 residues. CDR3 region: CASSFVAGGTYNEQFF. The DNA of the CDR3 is TGTGCCAGCAGCTTCGTAGCGGGGGGGACCTACAATGAGCAGTTCTTC. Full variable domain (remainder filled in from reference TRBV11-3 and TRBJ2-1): EAGVVQSPRYKIIEKKQPVAFWCNPISGHNTLYWYLQNLGQGPELLIRYENEEAVDDSQLPKDRFSAERLKGVDSTLKIQPAELGDSAVYLCASSFVAGGTYNEQFFGPGTRLTVL.

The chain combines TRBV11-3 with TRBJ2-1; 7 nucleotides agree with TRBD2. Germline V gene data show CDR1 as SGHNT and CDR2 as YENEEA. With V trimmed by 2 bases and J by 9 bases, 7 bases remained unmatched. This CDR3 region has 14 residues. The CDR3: CASSLREEAGEQFF. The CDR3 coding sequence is TGTGCCAGCAGCTTACGGGAGGAAGCTGGTGAGCAGTTCTTC.

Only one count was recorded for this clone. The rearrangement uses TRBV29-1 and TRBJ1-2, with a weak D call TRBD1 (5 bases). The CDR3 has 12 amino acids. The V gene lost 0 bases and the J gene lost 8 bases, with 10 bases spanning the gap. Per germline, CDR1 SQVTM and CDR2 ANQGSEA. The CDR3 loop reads CSVEDAGGGYTF. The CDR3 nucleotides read TGCAGCGTTGAAGATGCGGGGGGAGGCTACACCTTC.

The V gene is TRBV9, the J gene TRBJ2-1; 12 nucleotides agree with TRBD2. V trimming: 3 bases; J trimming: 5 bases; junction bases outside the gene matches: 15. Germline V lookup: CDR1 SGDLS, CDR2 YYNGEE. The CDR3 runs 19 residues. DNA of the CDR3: TGTGCCAGCAGCGGGAGACTAGCGGGGGCCGAAGATCATAACAATGAGCAGTTCTTC. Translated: CASSGRLAGAEDHNNEQFF.

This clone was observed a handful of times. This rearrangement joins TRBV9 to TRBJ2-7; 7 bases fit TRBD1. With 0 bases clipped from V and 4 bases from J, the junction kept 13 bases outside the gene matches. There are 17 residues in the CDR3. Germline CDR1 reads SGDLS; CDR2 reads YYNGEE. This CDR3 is CASSVDPGGSTPYEQYF. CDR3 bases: TGTGCCAGCAGCGTAGACCCAGGGGGATCGACACCGTACGAGCAGTACTTC.

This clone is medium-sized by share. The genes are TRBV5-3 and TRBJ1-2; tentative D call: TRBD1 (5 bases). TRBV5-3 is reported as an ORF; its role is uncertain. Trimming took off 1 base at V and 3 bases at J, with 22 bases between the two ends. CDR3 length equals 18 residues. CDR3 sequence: CARSLYKLPAGRHYGYTF. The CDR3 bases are TGTGCCAGAAGCTTGTATAAACTCCCGGCAGGGCGGCACTATGGCTACACCTTC.

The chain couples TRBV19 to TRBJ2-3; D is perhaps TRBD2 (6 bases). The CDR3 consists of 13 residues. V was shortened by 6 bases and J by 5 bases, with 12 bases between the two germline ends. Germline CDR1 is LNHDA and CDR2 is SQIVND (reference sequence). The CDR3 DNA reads TGTGCCAGTAGGGGGGGAAACGGAGATACGCAGTATTTT. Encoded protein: CASRGGNGDTQYF.

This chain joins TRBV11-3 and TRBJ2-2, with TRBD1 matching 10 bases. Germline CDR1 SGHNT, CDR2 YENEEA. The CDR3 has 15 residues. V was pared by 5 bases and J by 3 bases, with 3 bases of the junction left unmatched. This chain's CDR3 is CASSRTGGYTGELFF. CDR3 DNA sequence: TGTGCCAGCAGCAGGACAGGGGGTTACACCGGGGAGCTGTTTTTT.

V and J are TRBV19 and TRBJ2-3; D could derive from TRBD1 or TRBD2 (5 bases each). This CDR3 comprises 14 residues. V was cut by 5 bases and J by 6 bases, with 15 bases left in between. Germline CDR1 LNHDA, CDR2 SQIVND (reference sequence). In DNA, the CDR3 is TGTGCCAGTAGTGAGGACAACGGGGTGGATACGCAGTATTTT. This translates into CASSEDNGVDTQYF.

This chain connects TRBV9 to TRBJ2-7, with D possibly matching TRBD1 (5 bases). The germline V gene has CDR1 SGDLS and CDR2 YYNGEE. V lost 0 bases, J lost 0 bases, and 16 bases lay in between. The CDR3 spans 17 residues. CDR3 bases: TGTGCCAGCAGCGTAGGCCCTGACAGCTCAAGCTCCTACGAGCAGTACTTC. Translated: CASSVGPDSSSSYEQYF.

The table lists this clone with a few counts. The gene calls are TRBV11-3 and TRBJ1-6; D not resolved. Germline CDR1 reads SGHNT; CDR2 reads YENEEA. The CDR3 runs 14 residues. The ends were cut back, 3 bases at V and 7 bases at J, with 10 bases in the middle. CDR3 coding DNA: TGTGCCAGCAGCTTGGGCTTTGCCAATTCACCCCTCCACTTT. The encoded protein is CASSLGFANSPLHF.

The CDR3 DNA reads as TGTGCCAGCACCTCTGTGGGCTCTCAAGAGACCCAGTACTTC. Its translation: CASTSVGSQETQYF. V is TRBV19 and J is TRBJ2-5, with D uncertain. Germline-derived CDR1 and CDR2 are LNHDA and SQIVND (reference sequence). Trimming removed 9 bases from V and 2 bases from J, with 16 bases in between. The CDR3 runs 14 residues.

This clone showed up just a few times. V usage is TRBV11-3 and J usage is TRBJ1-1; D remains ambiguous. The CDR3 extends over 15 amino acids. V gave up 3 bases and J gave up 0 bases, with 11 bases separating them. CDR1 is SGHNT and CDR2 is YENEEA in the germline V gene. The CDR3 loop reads CASSLSTAMNTEAFF. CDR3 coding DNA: TGTGCCAGCAGCTTGTCAACAGCCATGAACACTGAAGCTTTCTTT.

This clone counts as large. CDR3 sequence reads: CASSYGGAKGETQYF. The CDR3 DNA is TGTGCCAGCAGTTACGGGGGGGCGAAGGGAGAGACCCAGTACTTC. The V call is TRBV6-8, the J call TRBJ2-5; D is perhaps TRBD2 (7 bases). Germline V gene data show CDR1 as MNHGY and CDR2 as SAAAGT. V was cut by 2 bases and J by 4 bases, with 14 bases left in between. The CDR3 is 15 residues long.

CDR3 DNA: TGTGCCAGTAGTATCGGGTTTAATGAGCAGTTCTTC. Translating it yields CASSIGFNEQFF. V gene TRBV19 combines with J gene TRBJ2-1; D not certain. Germline V gives CDR1 LNHDA, CDR2 SQIVND (reference sequence). This CDR3 comprises 12 residues. The V gene lost 3 bases and the J gene lost 7 bases, with 7 bases spanning the gap.